Sequencing of this TCR beta chain was carried out in a study of blood T cells in healthy people across ages. Primers used in a second PCR of roughly 6 to 12 cycles were a sample-barcoded 5' primer and a J-beta primer mix. TCRdb re-called the 5' RACE reads through MiXCR, storing one row per CDR3 protein. The sample has about 1.7 million distinct CDR3 sequences; 28% are singletons. As for this clonotype: One junction end disagrees with the germline gene, perhaps due to a read error.

The material sequenced was blood. This sequence originates from a woman aged 25 to 39 in good health.

CDR3: CASTRTGLSTDTRYF. CDR3 nucleotides: TGTGCCAGCACGCGGACAGGCCTCAGCACAGATACGCGGTATTTT. The chain carries TRBV2 and TRBJ2-3; 7 bases map to TRBD1. Germline CDR1 is SNHLY and CDR2 is FYNNEI. The CDR3 is 15 amino acids. Filled out from reference TRBV2 and TRBJ2-3, the complete variable domain reads EPEVTQTPSHQVTQMGQEVILRCVPISNHLYFYWYRQILGQKVEFLVSFYNNEISEKSEIFDDQFSVERPDGSNFTLKIRSTKLEDSAMYFCASTRTGLSTDTRYFGPGTRLTVL.